The T cell receptor (beta chain) described here comes from a study of T-cell reconstitution after alpha-beta-depleted transplantation in children. A TCRbeta library incorporating unique molecular identifiers was prepared. Each CDR3 protein is one row after TCRdb ran MiXCR on the PCR reads. The repertoire includes about 400,000 distinct CDR3 sequences, around 16% of them detected once, and 29% sits in the top ten. Per the germline V gene, CDR1 is SGHRS and CDR2 is YFSETQ. The V end lost 5 bases, the J end lost 1 base, and 4 bases lay between the germline ends. The CDR3 is 13 residues long. This chain uses TRBV5-1 with TRBJ1-6; D gene ambiguous. This material consisted of PBMCs, mostly from graft donor cells, taken 360 days after TCRalphabeta/CD19-depleted stem cell transplant. The source of this sequence is a boy younger than two who had a stem cell transplant for Wiskott-Aldrich syndrome, so the T cells may come from the graft donor. As DNA, the CDR3 is TGCGCCAGCAGAATATCCTATAATTCACCCCTCCACTTT. Its protein is CASRISYNSPLHF.